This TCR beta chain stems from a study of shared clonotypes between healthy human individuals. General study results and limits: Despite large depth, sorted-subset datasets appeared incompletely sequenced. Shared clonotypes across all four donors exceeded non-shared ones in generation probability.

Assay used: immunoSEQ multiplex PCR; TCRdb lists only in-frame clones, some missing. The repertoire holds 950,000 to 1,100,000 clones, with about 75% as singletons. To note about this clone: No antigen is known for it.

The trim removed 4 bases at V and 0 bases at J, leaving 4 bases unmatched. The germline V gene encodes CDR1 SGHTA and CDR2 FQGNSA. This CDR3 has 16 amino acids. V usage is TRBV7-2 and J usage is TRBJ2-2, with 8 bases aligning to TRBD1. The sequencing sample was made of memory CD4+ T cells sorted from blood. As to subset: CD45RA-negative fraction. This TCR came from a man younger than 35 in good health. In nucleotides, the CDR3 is TGTGCCAGCAGCTGGACAGGGAACGCGAACACCGGGGAGCTGTTTTTT. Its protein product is CASSWTGNANTGELFF.